These 21 T cell receptor beta chains originate from one sample sequenced in a study of CD4 and CD8 cells across lung adenocarcinoma regions. MiXCR was run by TCRdb on the PCR reads, yielding one entry per CDR3 protein. The sample consists of several thousand distinct CDR3 sequences, around half of them appearing once. Material: CD8+ T cells from the center of a lung tumor. The source of these receptors is a female donor with lung adenocarcinoma. The CD4 and CD8 labels of this study may be unreliable.

V is TRBV12-3 or TRBV12-4 and J is TRBJ2-4, with 9 bases lining up with TRBD1. The CDR3 loop spans 15 amino acids. CDR3 residues: CCRIPGQGAKNTQYF. DNA of the CDR3: TGTTGCCGCATTCCGGGACAGGGCGCCAAAAATACGCAGTACTTC.

This chain uses TRBV10-1 with TRBJ1-1; perhaps TRBD1 as D (5 bases). Germline CDR1 is WNHNN and CDR2 is SYGVQD (reference sequence). The CDR3 contains 13 residues. V dropped 6 bases and J dropped 3 bases, with 11 bases sitting between them. The CDR3 is CASRGGEYTEAFF. The DNA for the CDR3 is TGCGCCAGCAGGGGGGGGGAATACACTGAAGCTTTCTTT.

The rearrangement joins TRBV7-2 to TRBJ2-4, with D maybe TRBD2 (6 bases). This CDR3 is 14 amino acids long. The germline gives CDR1 SGHTA, CDR2 FQGNSA. Trimming removed 11 bases from V and 13 bases from J, with 27 bases in between. CDR3 DNA: TGTGCCGGCACCGGGGGACGTAGCCCAGAGACGCAGTACTTC. This gives the protein CAGTGGRSPETQYF.

By sample fraction, this clonotype is large. V and J are TRBV11-3 and TRBJ1-1; D gene ambiguous. The CDR3 sequence is 13 residues long. V was clipped by 3 bases and J by 6 bases, with 11 bases between them. The V gene's germline CDR1 is SGHNT and CDR2 YENEEA. The CDR3: CASSFGVGAEAFF. Here the CDR3 DNA reads TGTGCCAGCAGCTTCGGGGTCGGCGCTGAAGCTTTCTTT. Using reference TRBV11-3 and TRBJ1-1 for the parts outside the CDR3, the full variable domain is EAGVVQSPRYKIIEKKQPVAFWCNPISGHNTLYWYLQNLGQGPELLIRYENEEAVDDSQLPKDRFSAERLKGVDSTLKIQPAELGDSAVYLCASSFGVGAEAFFGQGTRLTVV.

This clonotype is classed as medium-sized. V gene TRBV7-6 combines with J gene TRBJ2-1; 8 nucleotides align to TRBD2. V was clipped by 4 bases and J by 3 bases; unmatched bases: 5. The germline V gene encodes CDR1 SGHVS and CDR2 FNYEAQ. The CDR3 consists of 15 residues. The CDR3 DNA reads TGTGCCAGCAGCTCACTAGCGGACCTCTACAATGAGCAGTTCTTC. Amino acids: CASSSLADLYNEQFF.

On this clonotype: The junction departs from the called germline gene at one end, perhaps through a read error. V is TRBV10-3 and J is TRBJ2-4; 7 bases fit TRBD2. The CDR3 loop spans 14 amino acids. Looked up from germline, CDR1 is ENHRY and CDR2 is SYGVKD. CDR3 DNA sequence: TGTGGCGTCACGGGCGGGGGAGCCAAAAACACTCAGTACTTT. The encoded protein is CGVTGGGAKNTQYF.

The chain employs TRBV6-5 and TRBJ2-1; 10 positions match TRBD2. From germline, CDR1 is MNHEY and CDR2 SVGAGI. V shed 0 bases, J shed 3 bases, and the junction held 5 bases outside the gene matches. The CDR3 loop spans 17 amino acids. Here the CDR3 reads CASSYSRTSGNYNEQFF. The CDR3 DNA sequence: TGTGCCAGCAGTTACTCGAGGACTAGCGGAAACTACAATGAGCAGTTCTTC.

The sample holds one count of this clonotype. The V call is TRBV6-2 or TRBV6-3, the J call TRBJ2-1; D is ambiguous. Germline CDR1 reads MNHEY; CDR2 reads SVGEGT. The CDR3 has 14 amino acids. Trimming took off 1 base at V and 10 bases at J, with 14 bases between the two ends. The DNA of the CDR3 is TGTGCCAGCAGTTACTGGCAGCGAAACCCCGAGCAGTTCTTC. This encodes CASSYWQRNPEQFF.

This clonotype has ten or more counts. The V call is TRBV7-2, the J call TRBJ2-6, with 10 bases identical to TRBD2. Germline lookup yields CDR1 SGHTA and CDR2 FQGNSA. With 2 bases clipped from V and 2 bases from J, the junction kept 3 bases outside the gene matches. The CDR3 is 17 residues long. CDR3: CASSLILAGPGANVLTF. CDR3 sequence (DNA): TGTGCCAGCAGCTTAATACTAGCGGGACCTGGGGCCAACGTCCTGACTTTC.

The V and J genes are TRBV6-2 or TRBV6-3 and TRBJ2-1; TRBD2 matches at 10 bases. The V segment lost 6 bases and the J segment 4 bases; nucleotides outside the gene matches: 9. This CDR3 region has 16 residues. The germline gives CDR1 MNHEY, CDR2 SVGEGT. The CDR3 protein is CASSPQSGREYNEQFF. CDR3 in DNA: TGTGCCAGCAGCCCGCAGAGCGGGAGGGAATACAATGAGCAGTTCTTC.

The rearrangement links TRBV11-2 to TRBJ2-1; TRBD2 aligns across 12 bases. Germline V gene lookup returns CDR1 SGHAT and CDR2 FQNNGV. V was clipped by 5 bases and J by 0 bases; unmatched bases: 11. The length of the CDR3 is 19 residues. The CDR3 region is CASSRTTSGRGTSYNEQFF. The CDR3 DNA reads TGTGCCAGCAGCCGTACGACTAGCGGGAGAGGGACCTCCTACAATGAGCAGTTCTTC.

The rearrangement links TRBV6-1 to TRBJ2-3; D is perhaps TRBD1 or TRBD2 (6 bases each). Germline lookup yields CDR1 MNHNS and CDR2 SASEGT. V lost 1 base to trimming and J lost 5 bases, with 22 bases between them. The CDR3 sequence is 18 residues long. Written as DNA, the CDR3 is TGTGCCAGCAGTGAAGTCGGGGGCGGGCGGTGGGCCAAAGATACGCAGTATTTT. This encodes CASSEVGGGRWAKDTQYF.

This rearrangement joins TRBV6-1 to TRBJ2-1, with D perhaps matching TRBD1 or TRBD2 (6 bases each). The DNA matches TRBJ2-5 better at its end, which makes the J call doubtful. The CDR3 is made up of 16 amino acids. Germline CDR1 MNHNS, CDR2 SASEGT. DNA for the CDR3: TGTGCCAGCGGGGGGTCTGGGGGCCGTGACCCAGAGACCCAGTACTTC. Its protein is CASGGSGGRDPETQYF.

This clonotype was detected only a few times. A read error may be the cause here, since a much bigger clone is one base away. J is TRBJ2-1 and V is TRBV7-3; 8 nucleotides agree with TRBD1. CDR3 length equals 15 residues. After removal of 5 bases from V and 10 bases from J, the junction contained 13 bases not matched to a gene. Germline V lookup: CDR1 SGHTA, CDR2 FQGTGA. The CDR3 is CASSDTGGKPYEQFF. The CDR3 DNA reads as TGTGCCAGCAGCGATACAGGGGGGAAACCCTACGAGCAGTTCTTC. Full variable domain (remainder filled in from reference TRBV7-3 and TRBJ2-1): GAGVSQTPSNKVTEKGKYVELRCDPISGHTALYWYRQSLGQGPEFLIYFQGTGAADDSGLPNDRFFAVRPEGSVSTLKIQRTERGDSAVYLCASSDTGGKPYEQFFGPGTRLTVL.

This clonotype was seen ten or more times. The J gene is TRBJ2-3, the V gene TRBV5-1; TRBD2 matches 10 bases. V lost 2 bases, J lost 1 base, and 4 bases stayed unmatched. CDR3 length equals 16 residues. Germline lookup yields CDR1 SGHRS and CDR2 YFSETQ. As DNA, the CDR3 is TGCGCCAGCAGCTTACCCGGGACTAGCGGCACAGATACGCAGTATTTT. It specifies CASSLPGTSGTDTQYF.

This clonotype showed up just a few times. This sequence joins TRBV27 and TRBJ2-2; 11 bases line up with TRBD1. The germline V gene has CDR1 MNHEY and CDR2 SMNVEV (reference sequence). The trim removed 5 bases at V and 5 bases at J, leaving 7 bases unmatched. This CDR3 has 16 residues. In DNA, the CDR3 is TGTGCCAGCAGTCCCCGGACAGGGGGCAATACCGGGGAGCTGTTTTTT. This sequence encodes CASSPRTGGNTGELFF.

Relative to its sample, this clonotype is medium-sized. The chain joins TRBV6-1 to TRBJ2-1, with TRBD2 matching over 14 bases. The DNA end favors TRBJ2-7, so the J call may be wrong. This CDR3 spans 15 amino acids. Germline V lookup: CDR1 MNHNS, CDR2 SASEGT. The CDR3 nucleotides read TGTGCCAGCAGTCTGGGGACTAGCGGGGGCTACGAGCAGTACTTC. Its translation is CASSLGTSGGYEQYF.

By sample fraction, this clonotype is medium-sized. The J gene is TRBJ2-7, the V gene TRBV6-5; 8 positions match TRBD1. This CDR3 contains 14 residues. V dropped 4 bases and J dropped 3; count of bases not matched to a gene: 5. The V gene's germline CDR1 is MNHEY and CDR2 SVGAGI. The DNA for the CDR3 is TGTGCCAGCAGTTTTGGACAGGGTGGCTACGAGCAGTACTTC. Encoded protein: CASSFGQGGYEQYF.

This clonotype was counted a single time. This chain links TRBV12-3 or TRBV12-4 with TRBJ2-7; maybe TRBD1 (7 bases). V lost 3 bases and J 6 bases, leaving 15 bases between the germline ends. This CDR3 comprises 14 residues. CDR3 nucleotides: TGTGCCAGCAGTTTCGGAGGGGGCAACGCCGAGCAGTACTTC. Amino acid sequence: CASSFGGGNAEQYF.

Notes on this clonotype: At one boundary the junction diverges from the germline segment, which might be a read error. The chain couples TRBV6-1 to TRBJ2-2; 9 positions match TRBD2. This CDR3 has 15 residues. The germline V gene encodes CDR1 MNHNS and CDR2 SASEGT. The CDR3 loop is CASSEVPSGTGELFF. The CDR3 DNA sequence: TGTGCCAGCAGTGAAGTTCCTAGCGGGACCGGGGAGCTGTTTTTC.

The genes are TRBV4-1 and TRBJ1-1; possibly TRBD1 for D (5 bases). The CDR3 runs to 14 residues. The V and J ends lost 0 bases and 5 bases respectively, with 10 bases between them. The V gene's germline CDR1 is MGHRA and CDR2 YSYEKL. DNA for the CDR3: TGCGCCAGCAGCCAAGAAGGGACGTGGACTGAAGCTTTCTTT. It yields the protein CASSQEGTWTEAFF.